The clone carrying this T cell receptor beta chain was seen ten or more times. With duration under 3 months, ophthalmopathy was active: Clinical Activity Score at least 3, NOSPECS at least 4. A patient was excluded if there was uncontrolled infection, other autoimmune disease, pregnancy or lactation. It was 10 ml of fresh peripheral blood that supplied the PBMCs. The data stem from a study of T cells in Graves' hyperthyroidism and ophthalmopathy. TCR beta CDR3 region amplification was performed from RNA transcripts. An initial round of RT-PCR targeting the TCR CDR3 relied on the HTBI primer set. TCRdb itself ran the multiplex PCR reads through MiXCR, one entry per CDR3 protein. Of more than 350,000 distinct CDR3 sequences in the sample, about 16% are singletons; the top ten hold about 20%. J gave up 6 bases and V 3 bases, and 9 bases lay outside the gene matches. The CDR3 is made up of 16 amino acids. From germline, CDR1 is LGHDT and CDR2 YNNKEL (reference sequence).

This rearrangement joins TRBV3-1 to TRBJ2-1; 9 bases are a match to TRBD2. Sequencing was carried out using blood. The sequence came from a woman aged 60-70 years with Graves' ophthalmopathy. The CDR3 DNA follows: TGTGCCAGCAGCCAGCGAGCGGGAGGTGGAACCAATGAGCAGTTCTTC. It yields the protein CASSQRAGGGTNEQFF.